The TCR beta chain described here comes from a study of blood T cell repertoires in COVID-19 (dated by TCRdb to 2020 to 2021). With regard to the full study: Samples from collaborators originated in the United States, Italy and Spain and spanned both the acute and convalescent phases of COVID-19. Where available, HLA class I and class II types were taken from metadata supplied by the sample provider and were not determined by assay-based typing. The sample metadata nearly always contained a de-identified subject ID, COVID-19 status, age in years and sex. The dataset comprised deeply sampled blood TCRbeta repertoires from subjects exposed to, actively infected with, or recovered from COVID-19. The material from the prospective study consisted of cDNA or gDNA derived from T cells, B-cell-depleted T cells, or PBMCs. A freely available public database, intended as a resource for researchers studying the immune response to SARS-CoV-2, is where the repertoires were released. Samples were obtained from the ongoing ImmuneRACE study (first 160 participants) and from about 1,300 subjects provided by 6 global collaborators.

Each collaborating institution followed its own protocols to collect whole blood in K2EDTA tubes. Collaborator samples were shipped for TCRbeta analysis as frozen whole blood, isolated PBMCs, or DNA extracted from either sample type. As for this clone: No antigen is known for it. Base qualities are not at hand, and no much larger clone is one base apart.

Compared with germline, V lacks 7 bases and J lacks 6 bases; bases without a gene match: 6. The CDR3 runs 12 residues from the cysteine to the phenylalanine. Only the CDR3 portion is preserved as DNA: 36 bases, with reading frame beginning at the first base. As encoded in the germline V gene, CDR1 is MNHEY while CDR2 is SVGAGI. Summary of the overall study and its limitations: Clinical and demographic metadata were provided uncurated, with the amount varying by source and participant.

The immunoSEQ Assay, a bias-controlled multiplex PCR, was used to amplify TCRbeta CDR3 regions from genomic DNA. The published analysis was carried out like this. The number of nucleated cells in each sample was estimated from the amplification of reference gene primers within the assay. Sequence reads were collapsed and filtered to measure the absolute abundance of every unique TCRbeta CDR3 rearrangement. For each sample, productive Simpson clonality was calculated as the square root of Simpson's diversity index over productive rearrangements. TCRdb provides this immuneACCESS table in a form limited to in-frame rearrangements. Some clones are lacking; in checked studies, under half of them reflect an unresolved V gene, and why the rest are absent is not known. V and J calls and clone size follow that table, whereas D and trimming were derived from the DNA. In all, the sample holds about 210,000 clones, and approximately 82% of those were seen once. The ten largest clones add up to about 8.1% of the sample.

The source of this sequence is a woman in her 50s with acute or convalescent COVID-19. Recombination linked TRBV6-5 to TRBJ2-7; 7 bases in the middle match TRBD1. The sequenced sample consisted of peripheral blood. CDR3 region: CASTRPGGEQYF. The nucleotide sequence is TGTGCCAGCACCCGGCCAGGGGGCGAGCAGTACTTC.